The present entry profiles one T cell receptor beta chain with its context. Antigen: not known. This entry belongs to a study of cytomegalovirus exposure and HLA in healthy donors. Study-level points and caveats: Subsequent analysis of the 110 or so validation repertoires found a tendency for first-cohort TCR clusters to co-occur.

The table came from immunoSEQ multiplex PCR; TCRdb's copy has only in-frame clones and leaves some out. This repertoire shows 150,000 or so clones, 84% found once; its top ten account for 9.5% to 13%. This CDR3 contains 15 residues. CDR1 and CDR2 (germline): SSHAT, FNYEAQ (reference sequence). This clonotype originated in a man aged 30 to 39 in good health and CMV-seropositive. This chain links TRBV7-7 with TRBJ2-3; 7 nucleotides line up with TRBD2. Sample: PBMCs. Here the CDR3 reads CAVGNPSGGADTQYF. The CDR3 nucleotides are TGTGCTGTAGGGAACCCTAGCGGAGGGGCAGATACGCAGTATTTT.